The next 31 T cell receptor beta chains were all read from a single sample in a study of PD-1 blockade in classical Hodgkin lymphoma. Sample time point: newly diagnosed, previously untreated cHL patient sample. Only in-frame clones appear in the TCRdb table, and some are missing; sequencing was by immunoSEQ multiplex PCR. The data contain 45,000 to 60,000 clones, approximately 90% of them singletons. The sample was peripheral blood mononuclear cells (PBMCs). Receptors were obtained from a human donor with classical Hodgkin lymphoma.

The chain uses TRBV2 and TRBJ2-3; TRBD2 aligns across 9 bases. This CDR3 spans 15 amino acids. Trimming took 3 bases from V and 0 from J; bases not matched to a gene: 1. Germline V CDR1 and CDR2: SNHLY, FYNNEI. For the CDR3, the DNA is TGTGCCAGCAGTGACGCGGGAGGGAGCACAGATACGCAGTATTTT. As protein: CASSDAGGSTDTQYF.

The rearrangement joins TRBV28 to TRBJ2-1, with unresolved D. The CDR3 loop spans 14 amino acids. Germline assignment: CDR1 MDHEN and CDR2 SYDVKM. Trimming took off 6 bases at V and 1 base at J, with 10 bases between the two ends. The CDR3 DNA follows: TGTGCCAGCAGCGTCGGTGTGTCCTACAATGAGCAGTTCTTC. Protein product: CASSVGVSYNEQFF.

Only one count was recorded for this clone. The J gene is TRBJ1-2, the V gene TRBV7-3, with TRBD1 matching 7 bases. The trim removed 0 bases at V and 1 base at J, leaving 2 bases unmatched. Germline lookup yields CDR1 SGHTA and CDR2 FQGTGA. The CDR3 length is 15 residues. CDR3 sequence: CASSLTGTDNYGYTF. Written as DNA, the CDR3 is TGTGCCAGCAGCTTAACGGGGACAGATAACTATGGCTACACCTTC.

This chain connects TRBV6-5 to TRBJ1-5, with D perhaps matching TRBD1 (5 bases). The CDR3 sequence is 14 residues long. V was shortened by 4 bases and J by 4 bases, with 11 bases between the two germline ends. Germline assignment: CDR1 MNHEY and CDR2 SVGAGI. CDR3: CASSSLGGNQPQHF. The CDR3 DNA reads TGTGCCAGCAGTTCCCTCGGGGGTAATCAGCCCCAGCATTTT.

Only a few counts were recorded for this clone. The J gene is TRBJ1-2, the V gene TRBV29-1, with 8 bases lining up with TRBD1. V lost 4 bases and J lost 3; bases outside the gene matches: 4. The CDR3 sequence is 13 residues long. Germline V gene lookup returns CDR1 SQVTM and CDR2 ANQGSEA. Here the CDR3 DNA reads TGCAGCGTTGTGGACAGGGAGGACTATGGCTACACCTTC. This encodes CSVVDREDYGYTF.

This clone was detected only a few times. The J gene is TRBJ1-5, the V gene TRBV27; tentatively, D is TRBD1 (5 bases). Germline CDR1 and CDR2: MNHEY and SMNVEV (reference sequence). The CDR3 extends over 10 amino acids. V dropped 11 bases and J dropped 11 bases, with 13 bases sitting between them. The CDR3 bases are TGTGCCGGAAGGGGCCCAGCCCAGCATTTT. Amino acid sequence: CAGRGPAQHF.

This chain connects TRBV10-3 to TRBJ2-1; the match to TRBD2 covers 7 bases. The CDR3 runs 14 residues. Looked up from germline, CDR1 is ENHRY and CDR2 is SYGVKD. V was clipped by 10 bases and J by 10 bases; unmatched bases: 16. CDR3 in amino acids: CATYGWEGSEEQFF. CDR3 coding DNA: TGTGCCACCTACGGGTGGGAGGGTAGTGAGGAGCAGTTCTTC.

The rearrangement links TRBV15 to TRBJ1-5; 9 bases agree with TRBD1. Germline assignment: CDR1 LNHNV and CDR2 YYDKDF (reference sequence). J lost 5 bases, V lost 8 bases, and 4 bases had no gene match. The CDR3 length is 13 residues. The CDR3 DNA reads as TGTGCCACCTCGGACAGGGGCCATCAGCCCCAGCATTTT. Translated: CATSDRGHQPQHF.

This sequence joins TRBV9 and TRBJ1-1; tentative D call: TRBD1 (5 bases). This CDR3 region has 14 residues. CDR1 is SGDLS and CDR2 is YYNGEE in the germline V gene. The ends were cut back, 0 bases at V and 6 bases at J, with 12 bases in the middle. CDR3 bases: TGTGCCAGCAGCGTAGATGAGGGGTTCGCTGAAGCTTTCTTT. Its protein is CASSVDEGFAEAFF.

The CDR3 DNA is TGCGCCAGCAGCGCCCGACTAGCGGACTACACCGGGGAGCTGTTTTTT. Translating gives CASSARLADYTGELFF. The rearrangement uses TRBV4-1 and TRBJ2-2; TRBD2 agrees at 9 bases. With V trimmed by 5 bases and J by 3 bases, 7 bases remained unmatched. This CDR3 region has 16 residues. Germline CDR1 reads MGHRA; CDR2 reads YSYEKL.

The rearrangement links TRBV10-3 to TRBJ2-2; 12 bases are shared with TRBD2. The germline gives CDR1 ENHRY, CDR2 SYGVKD. This CDR3 has 17 amino acids. V dropped 5 bases and J dropped 0; count of bases not matched to a gene: 4. The CDR3 is CAISSTSGRTNTGELFF. The DNA for the CDR3 is TGTGCCATCAGTAGTACTAGCGGGAGGACGAACACCGGGGAGCTGTTTTTT.

The chain links TRBV9 to TRBJ1-1; the D gene is possibly TRBD1 (5 bases). With 4 bases removed from V and 4 bases from J, the gap between germline ends came to 14 bases. The CDR3 consists of 14 residues. Germline assignment: CDR1 SGDLS and CDR2 YYNGEE. This CDR3 reads CASSPQSGFTEAFF. The CDR3 nucleotides read TGTGCCAGCAGCCCACAATCAGGGTTCACTGAAGCTTTCTTT. Complete variable domain (other parts from reference TRBV9 and TRBJ1-1): DSGVTQTPKHLITATGQRVTLRCSPRSGDLSVYWYQQSLDQGLQFLIQYYNGEERAKGNILERFSAQQFPDLHSELNLSSLELGDSALYFCASSPQSGFTEAFFGQGTRLTVV.

The chain combines TRBV9 with TRBJ1-5; TRBD1 agrees at 7 bases. The length of the CDR3 is 15 residues. V was clipped by 2 bases and J by 4 bases; unmatched bases: 6. Germline loops: CDR1 SGDLS, CDR2 YYNGEE. Here the CDR3 DNA reads TGTGCCAGCAGCGTTGGGACAGTGCCTAATCAGCCCCAGCATTTT. As protein: CASSVGTVPNQPQHF. The variable domain in full, with the rest retrieved from reference TRBV9 and TRBJ1-5, is DSGVTQTPKHLITATGQRVTLRCSPRSGDLSVYWYQQSLDQGLQFLIQYYNGEERAKGNILERFSAQQFPDLHSELNLSSLELGDSALYFCASSVGTVPNQPQHFGDGTRLSIL.

The chain carries TRBV6-5 and TRBJ2-2; D may be TRBD1 (5 bases). CDR3 length equals 15 residues. Trimming removed 6 bases at V and 5 bases at J, with 16 bases between. In germline, CDR1 is MNHEY, CDR2 SVGAGI. This CDR3 reads CASRGWGRATGELFF. The CDR3 DNA reads as TGTGCCAGCAGGGGATGGGGCAGGGCGACCGGGGAGCTGTTTTTT.

The CDR3 sequence: CAWSLRDTGGEKLFF. The CDR3 region has the DNA TGTGCCTGGAGTCTTCGGGACACTGGTGGAGAAAAACTGTTTTTT. This sequence joins TRBV30 and TRBJ1-4; perhaps TRBD1 as D (6 bases). V lost 2 bases and J 8 bases, leaving 18 bases between the germline ends. The CDR3 is 15 residues long. Germline CDR1 is GTSNPN and CDR2 is SVGIG (reference sequence).

The rearrangement uses TRBV10-2 and TRBJ1-1; 9 positions match TRBD1. The CDR3 extends over 14 amino acids. J lost 4 bases, V lost 5 bases, and 5 bases had no gene match. Germline CDR1 is WSHSY and CDR2 is SAAADI. CDR3 bases: TGCGCCAGCAGTTTCACAGGGGGCGGCACTGAAGCTTTCTTT. It encodes CASSFTGGGTEAFF.

The rearrangement joins TRBV7-6 to TRBJ2-7; 9 bases match TRBD2. The CDR3 sequence is 15 residues long. From germline, CDR1 is SGHVS and CDR2 FNYEAQ. V shed 2 bases and J 2 bases; nucleotides not matched to a gene: 4. DNA for the CDR3: TGTGCCAGCAGCTTAAAGCGGGAGGCCCCCTACGAGCAGTACGTC. Protein product: CASSLKREAPYEQYV.

The V gene is TRBV4-1, the J gene TRBJ1-2, with 7 nucleotides matching TRBD1. The CDR3 is 16 residues long. Looked up from germline, CDR1 is MGHRA and CDR2 is YSYEKL. After removal of 2 bases from V and 5 bases from J, the junction contained 11 bases not matched to a gene. CDR3 in amino acids: CASSQLTGAIVYGYTF. The CDR3 DNA reads as TGCGCCAGCAGCCAACTCACAGGGGCCATTGTATATGGCTACACCTTC.

The chain recombines TRBV21-1 with TRBJ2-7; the table's TRBD1 call for D was not verified on the DNA. TRBV21-1 corresponds to a pseudogene. The CDR3 sequence is 14 residues long. CDR3 sequence (DNA): TGTGCCAGCACCTCGGGACAGGGCTTCTACGAGCAGTACGTC. This sequence encodes CASTSGQGFYEQYV.

The genes are TRBV7-3 and TRBJ2-2; 7 bases align to TRBD2. Trimming cost V 4 bases and J 6 bases; bases outside gene matches: 5. Germline loops: CDR1 SGHTA, CDR2 FQGTGA. The CDR3 spans 14 residues. Written as DNA, the CDR3 is TGTGCCAGCAGCTACCTGGCGGGAGCCGGGGAGCTGTTTTTT. This codes for CASSYLAGAGELFF.

The chain has TRBV2 and TRBJ1-1, with D perhaps matching TRBD1 (6 bases). Trimming left V 6 bases short and J 1 base short, with 12 bases between. CDR3 size: 14 residues. From germline, CDR1 is SNHLY and CDR2 FYNNEI. The CDR3 sequence is CASSRLTGNTEAFF. CDR3 DNA: TGTGCCAGCAGCCGATTGACAGGGAACACTGAAGCTTTCTTT.

Only one count was recorded for this clone. The J gene is TRBJ2-3, the V gene TRBV7-2, with 11 positions matching TRBD2. This CDR3 is built from 15 residues. CDR1 is SGHTA, CDR2 FQGNSA, per germline. The ends lost 2 bases at V and 6 bases at J; junction bases unmatched: 4. The CDR3 DNA reads TGTGCCAGCAGCTTAATGACTAGCGGGGCGGATACGCAGTATTTT. Translating it yields CASSLMTSGADTQYF.

The chain combines TRBV5-6 with TRBJ2-1, with 8 nucleotides matching TRBD2. This CDR3 spans 16 amino acids. The germline V gene has CDR1 SGHDT and CDR2 YYEEEE. The V gene end was trimmed by 4 bases and the J gene end by 2 bases; junction bases not matched to a gene: 8. The CDR3 protein is CASSPGGLAAYNEQFF. The CDR3 region has the DNA TGTGCCAGCAGCCCGGGAGGGCTAGCCGCCTACAATGAGCAGTTCTTC.

The chain combines TRBV27 with TRBJ1-1; 9 bases are a match to TRBD1. Germline V gene sequence: CDR1 MNHEY, CDR2 SMNVEV (reference sequence). This CDR3 is built from 17 residues. Trimming at V came to 0 bases and at J to 4 bases, leaving 9 bases not matched to a gene. The CDR3 region is CASSLSRTGAVFTEAFF. DNA for the CDR3: TGTGCCAGCAGTTTATCACGGACAGGGGCGGTTTTCACTGAAGCTTTCTTT.

The chain combines TRBV27 with TRBJ1-5; D is ambiguous. With 6 bases removed from V and 4 bases from J, the gap between germline ends came to 16 bases. The CDR3 totals 15 residues. CDR1 and CDR2 (germline): MNHEY, SMNVEV (reference sequence). This CDR3 is CASSEWAGSNQPQHF. The CDR3 DNA reads as TGTGCCAGCAGCGAATGGGCGGGGTCTAATCAGCCCCAGCATTTT.

The chain links TRBV5-1 to TRBJ2-5; D gene ambiguous. This CDR3 has 13 amino acids. CDR1 and CDR2 from the germline V gene are SGHRS and YFSETQ. V lost 0 bases and J 2 bases, leaving 5 bases between the germline ends. CDR3 bases: TGCGCCAGCAGCTTGGCCCTTCAAGAGACCCAGTACTTC. Its protein is CASSLALQETQYF.

This clone was counted only a few times. This chain links TRBV9 with TRBJ2-1; tentative D call: TRBD2 (6 bases). This CDR3 region has 15 residues. V was trimmed by 0 bases and J by 5 bases, leaving 12 bases between them. Germline lookup yields CDR1 SGDLS and CDR2 YYNGEE. CDR3 residues: CASSVEWEAHNEQFF. The CDR3 DNA sequence: TGTGCCAGCAGCGTAGAGTGGGAGGCCCACAATGAGCAGTTCTTC.

V usage is TRBV5-1 and J usage is TRBJ2-7; TRBD1 matches at 8 bases. Germline V CDR1 and CDR2: SGHRS, YFSETQ. The CDR3 extends over 14 amino acids. Unmatched junction bases numbered 5, after V lost 4 bases and J lost 2 bases. The CDR3 protein is CASSLGQATYEQYF. The CDR3 bases are TGCGCCAGCAGCCTGGGACAGGCTACCTACGAGCAGTACTTC. The complete variable domain, with remaining parts taken from reference TRBV5-1 and TRBJ2-7, reads KAGVTQTPRYLIKTRGQQVTLSCSPISGHRSVSWYQQTPGQGLQFLFEYFSETQRNKGNFPGRFSGRQFSNSRSEMNVSTLELGDSALYLCASSLGQATYEQYFGPGTRLTVT.

The chain is built from TRBV6-1 and TRBJ1-5; D is undetermined. V lost 1 base and J lost 3, with 4 bases in between. In germline, CDR1 is MNHNS, CDR2 SASEGT. The CDR3 extends over 13 amino acids. The CDR3: CASSEGPNQPQHF. The CDR3 nucleotides are TGTGCCAGCAGTGAAGGGCCCAATCAGCCCCAGCATTTT.

J is TRBJ2-7 and V is TRBV4-2; 12 bases line up with TRBD2. Germline V gives CDR1 LGHNA, CDR2 YNFKEQ. V was pared by 1 base and J by 6 bases, with 16 bases of the junction left unmatched. This CDR3 spans 19 amino acids. The CDR3 protein is CASSQVPGTGRLAGVEQYF. The CDR3 nucleotides read TGTGCCAGCAGCCAAGTTCCGGGGACCGGGCGACTAGCGGGAGTCGAGCAGTACTTC.

The chain carries TRBV27 and TRBJ2-7; TRBD2 matches at 11 bases. Trimming took 3 bases from V and 2 from J; bases not matched to a gene: 6. Germline V gene sequence: CDR1 MNHEY, CDR2 SMNVEV (reference sequence). There are 16 residues in the CDR3. The CDR3 loop is CASSFLAGGLAYEQYF. CDR3 DNA sequence: TGTGCCAGCAGTTTCCTAGCGGGGGGCCTCGCCTACGAGCAGTACTTC.